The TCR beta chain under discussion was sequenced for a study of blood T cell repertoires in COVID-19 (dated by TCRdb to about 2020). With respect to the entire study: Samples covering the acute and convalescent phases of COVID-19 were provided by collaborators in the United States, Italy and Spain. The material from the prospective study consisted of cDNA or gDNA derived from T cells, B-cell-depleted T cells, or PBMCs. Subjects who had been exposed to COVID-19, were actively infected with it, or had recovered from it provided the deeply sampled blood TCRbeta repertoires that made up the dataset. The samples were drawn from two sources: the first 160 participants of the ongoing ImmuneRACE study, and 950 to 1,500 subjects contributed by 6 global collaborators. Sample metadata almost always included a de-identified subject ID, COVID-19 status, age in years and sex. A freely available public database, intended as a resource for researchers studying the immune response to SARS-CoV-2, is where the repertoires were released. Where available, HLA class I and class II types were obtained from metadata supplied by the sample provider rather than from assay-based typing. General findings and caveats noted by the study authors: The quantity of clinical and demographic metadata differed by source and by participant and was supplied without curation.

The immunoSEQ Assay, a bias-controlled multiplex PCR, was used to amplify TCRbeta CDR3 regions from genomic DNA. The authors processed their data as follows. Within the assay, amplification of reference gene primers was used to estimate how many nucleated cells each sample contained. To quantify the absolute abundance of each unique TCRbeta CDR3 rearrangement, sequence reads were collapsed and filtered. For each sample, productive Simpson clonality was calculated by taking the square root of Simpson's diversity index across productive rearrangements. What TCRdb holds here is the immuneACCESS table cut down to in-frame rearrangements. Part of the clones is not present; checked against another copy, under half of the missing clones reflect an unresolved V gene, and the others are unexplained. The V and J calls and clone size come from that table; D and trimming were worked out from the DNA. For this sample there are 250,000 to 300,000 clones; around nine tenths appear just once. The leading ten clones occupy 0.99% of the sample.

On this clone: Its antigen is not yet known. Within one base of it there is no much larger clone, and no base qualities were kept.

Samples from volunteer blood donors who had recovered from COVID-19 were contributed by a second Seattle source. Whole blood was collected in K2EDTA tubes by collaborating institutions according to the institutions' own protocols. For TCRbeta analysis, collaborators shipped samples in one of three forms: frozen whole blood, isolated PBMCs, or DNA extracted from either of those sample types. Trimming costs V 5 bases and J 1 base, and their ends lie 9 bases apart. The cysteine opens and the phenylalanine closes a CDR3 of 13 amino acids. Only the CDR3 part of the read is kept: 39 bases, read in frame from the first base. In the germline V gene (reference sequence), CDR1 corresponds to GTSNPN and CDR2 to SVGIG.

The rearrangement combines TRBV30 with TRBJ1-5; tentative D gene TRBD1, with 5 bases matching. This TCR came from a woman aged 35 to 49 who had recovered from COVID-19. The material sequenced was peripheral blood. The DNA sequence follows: TGTGCCTGGGGACGACAGAGCAATCAGCCCCAGCATTTT. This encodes CAWGRQSNQPQHF.